Shown below are 22 T cell receptor beta chains from a single sample sequenced in a study of immune evolution from preneoplasia to lung adenocarcinoma. The data were produced by immunoSEQ multiplex PCR, yet TCRdb's version contains in-frame clones alone and is incomplete. The sample has 13,000 to 15,000 clones, approximately 77% seen once. Source material: FFPE minimally invasive lung adenocarcinoma tissue. These receptors were taken from a person aged 55-79 years with lung adenocarcinoma.

This rearrangement joins TRBV4-2 to TRBJ2-3, with 7 bases fitting TRBD1. The V segment lost 3 bases and the J segment 0 bases; nucleotides outside the gene matches: 6. This CDR3 is built from 16 residues. Germline loops: CDR1 LGHNA, CDR2 YNFKEQ. This CDR3 reads CASSHPDRASTDTQYF. The CDR3 region has the DNA TGTGCCAGCAGCCACCCTGACAGGGCGAGCACAGATACGCAGTATTTT.

This rearrangement joins TRBV7-8 to TRBJ1-6, with 8 bases that match TRBD1. V lost 7 bases, J lost 8 bases, and 13 bases stayed unmatched. The length of the CDR3 is 16 residues. CDR1 is SGHVS and CDR2 is FQNEAQ in the germline V gene. The CDR3 is CASTRTGGKSDSPLHF. The CDR3, as DNA: TGTGCCAGCACGAGAACAGGGGGAAAATCAGATTCACCCCTCCACTTT.

The chain joins TRBV11-2 to TRBJ2-7; D unclear. CDR3 size: 12 residues. Trimming cost V 4 bases and J 0 bases, with 4 bases left between them. The germline V gene encodes CDR1 SGHAT and CDR2 FQNNGV. CDR3 nucleotide sequence: TGTGCCAGCAGCTCCTCCTCCTACGAGCAGTACTTC. Amino acid sequence: CASSSSSYEQYF.

This clone appeared a single time. The CDR3 spells CLARQFNYGYTF. The DNA for the CDR3 is TGTCTGGCGCGCCAGTTTAACTATGGCTACACCTTC. The chain is built from TRBV30 and TRBJ1-2; the D is unclear. The germline CDR1 and CDR2 sequences are GTSNPN and SVGIG (reference sequence). The CDR3 is 12 residues long.

The chain employs TRBV29-1 and TRBJ2-7; 8 bases are a match to TRBD1. Trimming took 1 base from V and 0 from J; bases not matched to a gene: 5. Germline V gene lookup returns CDR1 SQVTM and CDR2 ANQGSEA. The CDR3 sequence is 15 residues long. CDR3: CSVEGGDRNSYEQYF. The CDR3 DNA reads TGCAGCGTTGAAGGCGGGGACAGGAACTCCTACGAGCAGTACTTC.

The CDR3 spells CASSPEGNYGYTF. CDR3 DNA: TGTGCCAGCTCACCGGAAGGGAACTATGGCTACACCTTC. The chain is built from TRBV18 and TRBJ1-2; D remains unclear. Germline V CDR1 and CDR2: KGHSH, LQKENI. This CDR3 has 13 amino acids. Deletions cut 3 bases from V and 2 bases from J, with 7 bases between.

This chain connects TRBV29-1 to TRBJ2-5; 12 nucleotides match TRBD2. Per germline, CDR1 SQVTM and CDR2 ANQGSEA. V shed 5 bases, J shed 5 bases, and the junction held 12 bases outside the gene matches. This CDR3 is 16 amino acids long. CDR3 DNA sequence: TGCAGCGTTAGATCGGGACTAGCGGGCCCTAGCGAGACCCAGTACTTC. Amino acids: CSVRSGLAGPSETQYF.

This clone was seen a few times. The V call is TRBV6-1, the J call TRBJ2-1; D perhaps matches TRBD1 (6 bases). This CDR3 region has 13 residues. V lost 7 bases and J lost 9, with 16 bases in between. The germline V gene has CDR1 MNHNS and CDR2 SASEGT. CDR3 loop: CASKRQDPPEQFF. The DNA of the CDR3 is TGTGCCAGCAAAAGACAGGACCCCCCTGAGCAGTTCTTC.

The chain uses TRBV13 and TRBJ2-7; D not resolved. V was clipped by 5 bases and J by 5 bases, with 7 bases between them. Germline V gene data show CDR1 as PRHDT and CDR2 as FYEKMQ (reference sequence). CDR3 size: 11 residues. The CDR3 reads CASSRADEQYF. The DNA for the CDR3 is TGTGCCAGCAGCCGGGCCGACGAGCAGTACTTC.

The chain couples TRBV27 to TRBJ2-1; no reliable D call. CDR1 and CDR2 from the germline V gene are MNHEY and SMNVEV (reference sequence). This CDR3 is 13 amino acids long. With 3 bases removed from V and 7 bases from J, the gap between germline ends came to 10 bases. CDR3 sequence reads: CASSFRTENEQFF. Here the CDR3 DNA reads TGTGCCAGCAGTTTTAGGACGGAAAATGAGCAGTTCTTC.

The J gene is TRBJ2-2, the V gene TRBV6-1; D unclear. Trimming removed 7 bases at V and 6 bases at J, with 12 bases between. The CDR3 is 13 amino acids. Germline V CDR1 and CDR2: MNHNS, SASEGT. The CDR3 protein is CASTNKGPGELFF. Written as DNA, the CDR3 is TGTGCCAGCACTAACAAGGGCCCCGGGGAGCTGTTTTTT.

The chain has TRBV7-3 and TRBJ2-5, with 9 bases that match TRBD2. Germline loops: CDR1 SGHTA, CDR2 FQGTGA. The CDR3 covers 14 residues. V shed 5 bases, J shed 5 bases, and the junction held 6 bases outside the gene matches. The CDR3 spells CASSPAGGDETQYF. The CDR3 DNA reads as TGTGCCAGCAGCCCCGCGGGGGGGGATGAGACCCAGTACTTC.

Remarks on this clone: Other DNA sequences in the same sample also yield this CDR3. The rearrangement joins TRBV5-1 to TRBJ2-7; 9 nucleotides match TRBD1. V gave up 4 bases and J gave up 2 bases; unmatched junction bases: 7. The germline CDR1 and CDR2 sequences are SGHRS and YFSETQ. The length of the CDR3 is 15 residues. The CDR3 DNA follows: TGCGCCAGCAGCCGGCCGGGACAGGGAGCCTACGAGCAGTACTTC. Protein: CASSRPGQGAYEQYF.

The gene calls are TRBV29-1 and TRBJ2-5; D is ambiguous. V shed 4 bases and J shed 1 base, with 7 bases lying between them. Germline V gives CDR1 SQVTM, CDR2 ANQGSEA. The CDR3 sequence is 12 residues long. Here the CDR3 reads CSVGYSQETQYF. The CDR3 nucleotides read TGCAGCGTTGGATATAGCCAAGAGACCCAGTACTTC.

As to this clone: The same CDR3 is also encoded by other DNA sequences in this sample. The chain links TRBV6-4 to TRBJ2-2; no firm D call. This CDR3 comprises 11 residues. Trimming cost V 3 bases and J 8 bases, with 4 bases left between them. CDR1 and CDR2 (germline): MRHNA, SNTAGT. This CDR3 reads CASSENGELFF. The CDR3 DNA follows: TGTGCCAGCAGTGAGAATGGGGAGCTGTTTTTT.

The genes are TRBV29-1 and TRBJ2-2; no reliable D call. Germline assignment: CDR1 SQVTM and CDR2 ANQGSEA. This CDR3 has 11 residues. With 7 bases removed from V and 8 bases from J, the gap between germline ends came to 11 bases. CDR3 coding DNA: TGCAGCGAGATCTCCCTTGGGGAGCTGTTTTTT. Translating it yields CSEISLGELFF.

Regarding this clone: Other DNA sequences in the sample encode the same CDR3. This chain joins TRBV7-3 and TRBJ2-7, with D perhaps matching TRBD1 or TRBD2 (6 bases each). There are 15 residues in the CDR3. Trimming shortened V by 0 bases and J by 3 bases, and 12 bases separated the two germline ends. CDR1 and CDR2 (germline): SGHTA, FQGTGA. CDR3 nucleotide sequence: TGTGCCAGCAGCTTAACCGGGGGCGCGGGCTACGAGCAGTACTTC. Amino acid sequence: CASSLTGGAGYEQYF. The variable domain in full, completed from reference TRBV7-3 and TRBJ2-7, reads GAGVSQTPSNKVTEKGKYVELRCDPISGHTALYWYRQSLGQGPEFLIYFQGTGAADDSGLPNDRFFAVRPEGSVSTLKIQRTERGDSAVYLCASSLTGGAGYEQYFGPGTRLTVT.

This chain connects TRBV9 to TRBJ2-3, with D maybe TRBD1 (6 bases). The CDR3 contains 14 residues. Germline V lookup: CDR1 SGDLS, CDR2 YYNGEE. Deletions cut 3 bases from V and 6 bases from J, with 14 bases between. The CDR3 coding sequence is TGTGCCAGCAGCGGGAGGCAGGGGTGGGATACGCAGTATTTT. Protein product: CASSGRQGWDTQYF. Drawing the rest from reference TRBV9 and TRBJ2-3, the complete variable domain is DSGVTQTPKHLITATGQRVTLRCSPRSGDLSVYWYQQSLDQGLQFLIQYYNGEERAKGNILERFSAQQFPDLHSELNLSSLELGDSALYFCASSGRQGWDTQYFGPGTRLTVL.

V is TRBV7-6 and J is TRBJ2-6; possible D gene TRBD1, 5 bases. Germline-derived CDR1 and CDR2 are SGHVS and FNYEAQ. Trimming shortened V by 5 bases and J by 4 bases, and 15 bases separated the two germline ends. This CDR3 spans 16 amino acids. In nucleotides, the CDR3 is TGTGCCAGCAGCCAGGGATCCGCCTCGGGGGCCAACGTCCTGACTTTC. Translating gives CASSQGSASGANVLTF.

The V gene is TRBV9, the J gene TRBJ1-1; tentatively, D is TRBD1 (6 bases). Germline-derived CDR1 and CDR2 are SGDLS and YYNGEE. CDR3 length: 15 residues. V lost 0 bases to trimming and J lost 3 bases, with 12 bases between them. Here the CDR3 reads CASSVVGGIDTEAFF. Here the CDR3 DNA reads TGTGCCAGCAGCGTAGTAGGGGGGATTGACACTGAAGCTTTCTTT.

J is TRBJ1-2 and V is TRBV14, with D uncertain. The germline V gene encodes CDR1 SGHDN and CDR2 FVKESK. The CDR3 totals 13 residues. V lost 1 base and J lost 1, with 4 bases in between. The CDR3 coding sequence is TGTGCCAGCAGCCAAGGGGTTAACTATGGCTACACCTTC. This codes for CASSQGVNYGYTF.

The rearrangement joins TRBV7-9 to TRBJ1-4, with TRBD1 as a possible D gene (6 bases). V was cut by 5 bases and J by 3 bases, with 7 bases left in between. Germline values: CDR1 SEHNR, CDR2 FQNEAQ (reference sequence). This CDR3 has 13 amino acids. DNA for the CDR3: TGTGCCAGCAGCCCAGGGGCTAATGAAAAACTGTTTTTT. It codes for CASSPGANEKLFF.